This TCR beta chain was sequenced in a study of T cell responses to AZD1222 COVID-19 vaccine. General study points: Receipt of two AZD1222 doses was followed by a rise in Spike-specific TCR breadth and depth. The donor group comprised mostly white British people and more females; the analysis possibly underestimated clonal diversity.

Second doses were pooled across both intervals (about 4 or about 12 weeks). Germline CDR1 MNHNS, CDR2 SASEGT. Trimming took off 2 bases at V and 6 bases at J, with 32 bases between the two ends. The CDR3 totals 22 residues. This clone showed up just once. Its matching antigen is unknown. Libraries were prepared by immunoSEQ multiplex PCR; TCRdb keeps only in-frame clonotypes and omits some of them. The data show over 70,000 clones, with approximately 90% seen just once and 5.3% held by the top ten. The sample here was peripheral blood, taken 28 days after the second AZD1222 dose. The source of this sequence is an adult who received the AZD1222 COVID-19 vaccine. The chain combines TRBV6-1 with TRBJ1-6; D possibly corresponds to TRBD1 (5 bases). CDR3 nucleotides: TGTGCCAGCAGTGAATGGGTGAAAGGAATGGTATCAGGGAGTAGGGGTAATTCACCCCTCCACTTT. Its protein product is CASSEWVKGMVSGSRGNSPLHF.